A selection of T cell receptor beta chains follows, all from one sample in a study of Ad26.COV2.S vaccination and SARS-CoV-2 variants. TCRdb keeps only in-frame clones here, not all; method: immunoSEQ multiplex PCR. The sample shows fewer than 800,000 clones, around 90% of them seen only once. The material sequenced was peripheral blood, taken in a trial of Ad26.COV2.S vaccine versus placebo. Source of these receptors: a person aged 18 to 65 who received the Ad26.COV2.S COVID-19 vaccine or a placebo. Each CDR3 is given without its conserved first and last residue. Fields, in order: CDR3 protein, V gene, clone size, J gene. Clone size is given for some rows only: seen once, a few or many times, or a class if the clone is expanded.

ASRRQLNTEAF,TRBV7-2,NA,TRBJ1-1
ASGSVLNEQF,TRBV12-5,once,TRBJ2-1
ASSRAGQGFYEQY,TRBV7-6,NA,TRBJ2-7
ASSPRGPLTEAF,TRBV18,NA,TRBJ1-1
ASSLSTGLNYGYT,TRBV5-1,once,TRBJ1-2
SVKQGTTEAF,TRBV29-1,NA,TRBJ1-1
ASMDRVGEQY,TRBV6-5,once,TRBJ2-7
ASSVGRLAGATDTQY,TRBV10-2,NA,TRBJ2-3
ASSDNRGPKETQY,TRBV6-1,NA,TRBJ2-5
ASSDPPQGTDTQY,TRBV3-1/TRBV3-2,NA,TRBJ2-3
ASSFSLRLAGDTDTQY,TRBV7-2,NA,TRBJ2-3
ASKRGPNEKLF,TRBV6-5,NA,TRBJ1-4
ASSLQQGIYGYT,TRBV5-6,NA,TRBJ1-2
ASSAGASYNEQF,TRBV5-1,NA,TRBJ2-1
ASSPQQEGYQETQY,TRBV18,once,TRBJ2-5
ASSFIGSYEQY,TRBV7-6,NA,TRBJ2-7
ASSQGQGSYNEQF,TRBV3-1/TRBV3-2,few,TRBJ2-1
AISDGGPPLH,TRBV10-3,few,TRBJ1-6
ASSERRTEAF,TRBV2,NA,TRBJ1-1
ASSPEGQGLDEQF,TRBV11-3,NA,TRBJ2-1
ASSSSENEQF,TRBV12-3/TRBV12-4,NA,TRBJ2-1
AWSVLAGGASSYNEQF,TRBV30,NA,TRBJ2-1
ASSIGTEDEAF,TRBV11-3,NA,TRBJ1-1
RAGADYGYT,TRBV20-1,NA,TRBJ1-2
ASSRAGGLGEQY,TRBV4-3,NA,TRBJ2-7
ASSPWNGNEQY,TRBV18,NA,TRBJ2-7
ASNLDGGYSADTQY,TRBV2,NA,TRBJ2-3
SVAADKSTDTQY,TRBV29-1,NA,TRBJ2-3
ASRSQGLATNEKLF,TRBV2,NA,TRBJ1-4